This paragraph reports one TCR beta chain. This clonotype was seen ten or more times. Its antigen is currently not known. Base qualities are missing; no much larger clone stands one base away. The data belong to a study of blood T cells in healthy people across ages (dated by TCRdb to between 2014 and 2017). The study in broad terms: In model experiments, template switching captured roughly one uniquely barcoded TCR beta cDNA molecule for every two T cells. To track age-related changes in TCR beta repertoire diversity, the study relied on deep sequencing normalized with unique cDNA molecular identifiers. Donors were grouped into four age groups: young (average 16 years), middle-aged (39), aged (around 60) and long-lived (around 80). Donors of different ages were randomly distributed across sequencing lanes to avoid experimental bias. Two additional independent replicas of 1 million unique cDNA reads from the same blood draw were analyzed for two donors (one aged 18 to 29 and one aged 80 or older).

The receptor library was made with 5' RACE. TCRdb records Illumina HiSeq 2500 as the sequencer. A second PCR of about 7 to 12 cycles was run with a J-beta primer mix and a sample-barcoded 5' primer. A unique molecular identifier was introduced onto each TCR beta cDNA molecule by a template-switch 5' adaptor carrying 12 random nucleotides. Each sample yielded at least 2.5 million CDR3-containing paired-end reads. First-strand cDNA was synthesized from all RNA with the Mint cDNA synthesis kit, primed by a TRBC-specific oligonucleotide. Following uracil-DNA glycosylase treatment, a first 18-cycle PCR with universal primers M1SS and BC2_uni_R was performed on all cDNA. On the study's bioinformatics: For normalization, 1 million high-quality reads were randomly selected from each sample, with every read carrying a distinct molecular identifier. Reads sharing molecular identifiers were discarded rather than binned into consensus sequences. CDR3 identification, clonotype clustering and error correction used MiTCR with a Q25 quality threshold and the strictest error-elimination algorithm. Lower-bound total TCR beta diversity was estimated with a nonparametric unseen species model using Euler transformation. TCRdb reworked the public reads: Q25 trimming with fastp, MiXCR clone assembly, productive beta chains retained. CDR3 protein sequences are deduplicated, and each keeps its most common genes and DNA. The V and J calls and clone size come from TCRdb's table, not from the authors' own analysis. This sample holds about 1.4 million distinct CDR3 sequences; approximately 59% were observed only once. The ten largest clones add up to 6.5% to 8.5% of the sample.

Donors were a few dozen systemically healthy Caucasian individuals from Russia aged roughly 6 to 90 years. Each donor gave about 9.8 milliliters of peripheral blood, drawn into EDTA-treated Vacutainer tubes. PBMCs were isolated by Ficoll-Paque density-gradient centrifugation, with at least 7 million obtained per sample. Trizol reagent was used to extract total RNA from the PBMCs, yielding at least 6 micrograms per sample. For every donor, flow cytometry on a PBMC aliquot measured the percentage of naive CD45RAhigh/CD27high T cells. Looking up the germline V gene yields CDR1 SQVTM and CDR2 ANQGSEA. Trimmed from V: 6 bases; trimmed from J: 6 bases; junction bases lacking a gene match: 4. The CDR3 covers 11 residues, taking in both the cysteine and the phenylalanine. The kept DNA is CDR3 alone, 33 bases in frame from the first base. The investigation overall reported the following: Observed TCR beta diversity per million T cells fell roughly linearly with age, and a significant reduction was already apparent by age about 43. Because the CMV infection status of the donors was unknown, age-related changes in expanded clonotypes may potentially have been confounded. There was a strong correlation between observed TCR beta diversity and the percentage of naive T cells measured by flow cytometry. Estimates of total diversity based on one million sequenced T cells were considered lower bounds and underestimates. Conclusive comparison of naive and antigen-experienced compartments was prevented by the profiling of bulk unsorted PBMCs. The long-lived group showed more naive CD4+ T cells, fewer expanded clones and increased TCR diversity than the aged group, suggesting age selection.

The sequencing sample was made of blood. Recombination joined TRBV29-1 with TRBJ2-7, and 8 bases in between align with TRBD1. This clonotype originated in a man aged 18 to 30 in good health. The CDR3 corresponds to CSVLQGGEQYF. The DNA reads TGCAGCGTATTACAGGGGGGCGAGCAGTACTTC.